This T cell receptor beta chain was sequenced in a study of T cell responses to AZD1222 COVID-19 vaccine. Repertoires were generated with immunoSEQ multiplex PCR, while TCRdb's copy carries only in-frame clones and drops some. The sample records 110,000 or so clones, approximately 88% being singletons. The V gene's germline CDR1 is SEHNR and CDR2 FQNEAQ (reference sequence). Trimming shortened V by 7 bases and J by 1 base, and 14 bases separated the two germline ends. The CDR3 is 15 residues long. The V call is TRBV7-9, the J call TRBJ1-3, with D hard to call. The sequence came from an adult in good health. The sequencing here drew on peripheral blood, taken on day 0 of AZD1222 vaccination. The CDR3 region is CASIPLWGSGNTIYF. For the CDR3, the DNA is TGTGCCAGCATCCCTCTGTGGGGATCTGGAAACACCATATATTTT.